This T cell receptor (beta chain) was obtained from a study of Ad26.COV2.S vaccination and SARS-CoV-2 variants. Study context: The study gave Ad26.COV2.S intramuscularly, once or twice 56 days apart.

Treatment meaning: around 19 received Ad26.COV2.S at low or high dose, single or two shots; about 5 received placebo; per-sample allocation not given. The investigators took samples on day 63 after the first vaccine or placebo injection. CDR3 length equals 13 residues. The V gene's germline CDR1 is LGHDT and CDR2 YNNKEL (reference sequence). The J segment lost 2 bases and the V segment lost 5 bases, leaving 2 bases of the junction unmatched. Libraries were prepared by immunoSEQ multiplex PCR; TCRdb keeps only in-frame clonotypes and omits some of them. The data show around 300,000 clones, about 89% seen once.

The sequence derives from a person between 18 and 60 years old who received the Ad26.COV2.S COVID-19 vaccine or a placebo. Sequenced here: peripheral blood, sampled in a trial of Ad26.COV2.S vaccine versus placebo. This sequence joins TRBV3-1 (or the pseudogene TRBV3-2) and TRBJ2-7, with 8 positions matching TRBD2. The CDR3 protein is CASSTAGAYEQYF. In DNA, the CDR3 is TGTGCCAGCAGCACAGCGGGAGCCTACGAGCAGTACTTC.